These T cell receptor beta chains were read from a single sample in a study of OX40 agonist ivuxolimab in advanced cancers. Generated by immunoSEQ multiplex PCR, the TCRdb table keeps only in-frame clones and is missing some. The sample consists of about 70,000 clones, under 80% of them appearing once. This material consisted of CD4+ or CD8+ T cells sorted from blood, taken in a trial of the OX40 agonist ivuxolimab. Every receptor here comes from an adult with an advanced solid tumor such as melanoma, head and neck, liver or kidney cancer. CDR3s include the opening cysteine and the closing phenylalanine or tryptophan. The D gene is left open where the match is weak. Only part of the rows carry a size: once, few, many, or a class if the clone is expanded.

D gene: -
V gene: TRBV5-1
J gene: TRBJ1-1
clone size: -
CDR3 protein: CASSLVPGGTLNTEAFF
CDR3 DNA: TGCGCCAGCAGCTTGGTACCCGGGGGGACCCTGAACACTGAAGCTTTCTTT

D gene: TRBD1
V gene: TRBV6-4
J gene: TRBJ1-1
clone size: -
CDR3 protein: CASSVDRGSEAFF
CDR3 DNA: TGTGCCAGCAGTGTGGACAGGGGGTCTGAAGCTTTCTTT

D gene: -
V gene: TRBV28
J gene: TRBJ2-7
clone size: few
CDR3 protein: CASTPGPAYEQYF
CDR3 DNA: TGTGCCAGCACCCCCGGACCTGCCTACGAGCAGTACTTC

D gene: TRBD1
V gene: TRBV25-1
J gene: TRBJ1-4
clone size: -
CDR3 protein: CASSEPGQGTNEKLFF
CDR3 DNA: TGTGCCAGCAGTGAACCCGGACAGGGAACTAATGAAAAACTGTTTTTT

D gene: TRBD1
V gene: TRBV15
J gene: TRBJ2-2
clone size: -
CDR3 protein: CATSRGQGPNTGELFF
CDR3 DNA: TGTGCCACCAGCAGGGGACAGGGGCCAAACACCGGGGAGCTGTTTTTT

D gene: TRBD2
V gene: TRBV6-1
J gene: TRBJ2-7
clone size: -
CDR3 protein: CASSEGPGLAGGGEQYF
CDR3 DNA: TGTGCCAGCAGTGAAGGGCCCGGGCTAGCGGGAGGTGGGGAGCAGTACTTC

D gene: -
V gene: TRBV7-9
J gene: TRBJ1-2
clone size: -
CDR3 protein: CASSTPNSDGYTF
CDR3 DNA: TGTGCCAGCAGCACCCCTAACAGCGACGGCTACACCTTC

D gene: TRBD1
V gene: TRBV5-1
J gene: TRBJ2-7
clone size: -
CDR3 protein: CASSQGQGRGEQYF
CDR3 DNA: TGCGCCAGCAGCCAGGGACAGGGGCGAGGGGAGCAGTACTTC

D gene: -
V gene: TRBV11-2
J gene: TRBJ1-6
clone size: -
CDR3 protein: CASSNILNSPLHF
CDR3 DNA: TGTGCCAGCAGCAATATTCTAAATTCACCCCTCCACTTT

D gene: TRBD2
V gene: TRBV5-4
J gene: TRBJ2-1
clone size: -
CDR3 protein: CASSPGLAGGYNEQFF
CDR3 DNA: TGTGCCAGCAGCCCGGGACTAGCGGGGGGGTACAATGAGCAGTTCTTC

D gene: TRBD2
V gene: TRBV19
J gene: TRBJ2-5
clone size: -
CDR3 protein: CASSTLLAGGRRETQYF
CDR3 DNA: TGTGCCAGTAGTACCCTCCTAGCGGGAGGACGGCGGGAGACCCAGTACTTC

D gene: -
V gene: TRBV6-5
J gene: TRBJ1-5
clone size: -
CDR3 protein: CASSLGQFNQPQHF
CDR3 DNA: TGTGCCAGCAGTTTAGGACAGTTCAATCAGCCCCAGCATTTT

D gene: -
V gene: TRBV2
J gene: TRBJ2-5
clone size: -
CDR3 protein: CASSILTGLETQYF
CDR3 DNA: TGTGCCAGCAGTATACTTACAGGGCTAGAGACCCAGTACTTC

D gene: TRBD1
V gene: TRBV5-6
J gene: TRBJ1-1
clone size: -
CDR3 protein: CASSPGTGYTEAFF
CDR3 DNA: TGTGCCAGCAGCCCCGGGACAGGGTACACTGAAGCTTTCTTT

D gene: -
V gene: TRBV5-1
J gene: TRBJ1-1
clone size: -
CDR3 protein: CASSSGLLNTEAFF
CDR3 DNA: TGCGCCAGCAGCTCGGGACTCCTGAACACTGAAGCTTTCTTT

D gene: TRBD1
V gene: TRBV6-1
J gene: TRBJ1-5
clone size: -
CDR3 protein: CASSLRTGRNQPQHF
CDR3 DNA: TGTGCCAGCAGTCTCAGGACAGGGCGGAATCAGCCCCAGCATTTT

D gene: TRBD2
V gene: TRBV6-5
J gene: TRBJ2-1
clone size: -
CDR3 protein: CASSTRLAYNEQFF
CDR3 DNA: TGTGCCAGCAGTACTCGACTAGCGTACAATGAGCAGTTCTTC

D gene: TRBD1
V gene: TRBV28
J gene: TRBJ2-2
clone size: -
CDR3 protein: CASSLSTTGTGELFF
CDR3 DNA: TGTGCCAGCAGTTTATCTACGACAGGGACCGGGGAGCTGTTTTTT

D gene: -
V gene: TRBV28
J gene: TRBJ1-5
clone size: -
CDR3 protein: CASSIPVPRGNQPQHF
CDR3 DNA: TGTGCCAGCAGTATTCCTGTCCCGAGAGGCAATCAGCCCCAGCATTTT

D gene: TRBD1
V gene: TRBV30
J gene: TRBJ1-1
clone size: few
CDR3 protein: CAWSVRTGGNTEAFF
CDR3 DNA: TGTGCCTGGAGTGTAAGGACAGGGGGTAACACTGAAGCTTTCTTT

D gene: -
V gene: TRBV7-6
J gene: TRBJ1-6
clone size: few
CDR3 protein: CASSLRGDSPLHF
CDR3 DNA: TGTGCCAGCAGCTTAAGGGGTGATTCACCCCTCCACTTT

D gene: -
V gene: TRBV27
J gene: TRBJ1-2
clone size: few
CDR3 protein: CASSQTGNYGYTF
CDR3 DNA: TGTGCCAGCAGTCAAACAGGGAACTATGGCTACACCTTC

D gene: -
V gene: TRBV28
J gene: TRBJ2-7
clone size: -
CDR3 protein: CASTVRASYEQYF
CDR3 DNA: TGTGCCAGCACCGTTAGAGCCTCCTACGAGCAGTACTTC

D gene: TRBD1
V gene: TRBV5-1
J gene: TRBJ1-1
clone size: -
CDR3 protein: CASSSQTGGNTEAFF
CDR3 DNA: TGCGCCAGCAGCTCGCAGACAGGGGGGAACACTGAAGCTTTCTTT

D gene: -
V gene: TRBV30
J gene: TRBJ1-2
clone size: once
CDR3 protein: CAWSPPWGEPYGYTF
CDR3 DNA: TGTGCCTGGAGTCCCCCCTGGGGGGAGCCTTATGGCTACACCTTC

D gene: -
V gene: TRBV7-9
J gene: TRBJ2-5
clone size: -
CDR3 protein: CASSQEETQYF
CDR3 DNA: TGTGCCAGCAGCCAGGAAGAGACCCAGTACTTC

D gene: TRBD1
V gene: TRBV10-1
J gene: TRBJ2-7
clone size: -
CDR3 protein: CASSRDRSSYEQYF
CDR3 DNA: TGCGCCAGCAGCCGGGACAGGAGCTCCTACGAGCAGTACTTC

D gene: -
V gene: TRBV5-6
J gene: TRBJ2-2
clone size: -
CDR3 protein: CASSPDRLDTGELFF
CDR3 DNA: TGTGCCAGCAGCCCCGACAGATTAGACACCGGGGAGCTGTTTTTT

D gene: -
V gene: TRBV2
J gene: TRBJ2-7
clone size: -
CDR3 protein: CASSEESYSSSYEQYF
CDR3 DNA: TGTGCCAGCAGTGAGGAGTCCTACAGTTCTTCCTACGAGCAGTACTTC

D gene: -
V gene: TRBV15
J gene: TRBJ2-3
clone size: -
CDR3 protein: CATSREGTSTDTQYF
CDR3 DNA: TGTGCCACCAGCAGAGAGGGGACCTCCACAGATACGCAGTATTTT

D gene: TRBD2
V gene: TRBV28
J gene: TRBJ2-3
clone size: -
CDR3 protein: CASTLTSGTAGDTQYF
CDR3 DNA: TGTGCCAGCACCTTGACTAGCGGGACCGCCGGAGATACGCAGTATTTT

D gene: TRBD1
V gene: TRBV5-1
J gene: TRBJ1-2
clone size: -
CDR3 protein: CASSYRDRGIYGYTF
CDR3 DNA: TGCGCCAGCAGCTACCGGGACAGGGGTATCTATGGCTACACCTTC

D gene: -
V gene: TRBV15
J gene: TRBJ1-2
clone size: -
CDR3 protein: CATSRDWIKGISNYGYTF
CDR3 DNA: TGTGCCACCAGCAGAGATTGGATAAAGGGGATTTCTAACTATGGCTACACCTTC

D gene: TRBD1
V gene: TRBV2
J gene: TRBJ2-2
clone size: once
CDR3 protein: CASTPDRSNTGELFF
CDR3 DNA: TGTGCCAGCACCCCGGACAGGTCAAACACCGGGGAGCTGTTTTTT

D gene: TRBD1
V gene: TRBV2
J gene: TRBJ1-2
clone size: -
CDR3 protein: CASSYRGRYGYTF
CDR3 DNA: TGTGCCAGCAGTTACAGGGGGAGATATGGCTACACCTTC

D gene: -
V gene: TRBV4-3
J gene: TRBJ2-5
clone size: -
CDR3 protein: CASSQDRVSETQYF
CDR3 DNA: TGCGCCAGCAGCCAAGATCGGGTCTCTGAGACCCAGTACTTC

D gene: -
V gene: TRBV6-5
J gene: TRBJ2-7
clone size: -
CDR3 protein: CASRRAGSSYEQYF
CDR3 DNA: TGTGCCAGCCGCCGGGCGGGTTCCTCCTACGAGCAGTACTTC

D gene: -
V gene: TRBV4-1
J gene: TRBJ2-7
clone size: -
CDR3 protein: CASSPQAVSYEQYF
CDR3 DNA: TGCGCCAGCAGCCCCCAGGCCGTTTCCTACGAGCAGTACTTC

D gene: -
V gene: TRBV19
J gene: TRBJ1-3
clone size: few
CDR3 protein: CASRPKQASSGNTIYF
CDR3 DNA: TGTGCCAGTAGGCCGAAACAGGCATCCTCTGGAAACACCATATATTTT

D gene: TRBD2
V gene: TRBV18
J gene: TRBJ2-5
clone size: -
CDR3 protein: CASSPYPLSGSGETQYF
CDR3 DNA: TGTGCCAGCTCACCATACCCCCTTAGCGGGAGCGGGGAGACCCAGTACTTC

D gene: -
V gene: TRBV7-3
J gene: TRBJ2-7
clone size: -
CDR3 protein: CASSLAPGVYEQYF
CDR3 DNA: TGTGCCAGCAGCTTAGCACCCGGGGTCTACGAGCAGTACTTC

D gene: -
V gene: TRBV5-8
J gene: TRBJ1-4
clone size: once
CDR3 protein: CASSLSGTNEKLFF
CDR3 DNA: TGTGCCAGCAGCTTGAGTGGGACTAATGAAAAACTGTTTTTT

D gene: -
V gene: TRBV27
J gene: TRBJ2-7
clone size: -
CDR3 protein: CASSMFAADRQYEQYF
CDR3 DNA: TGTGCCAGCAGTATGTTCGCCGCGGACAGACAGTACGAGCAGTACTTC

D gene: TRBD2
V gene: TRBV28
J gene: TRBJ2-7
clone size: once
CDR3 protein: CASRGPTSGSLEQYF
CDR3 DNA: TGTGCCAGCAGGGGGCCGACTAGCGGGAGTCTCGAGCAGTACTTC

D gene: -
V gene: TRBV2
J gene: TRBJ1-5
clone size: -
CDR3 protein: CASSKEGGVSNQPQHF
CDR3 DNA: TGTGCCAGCAGCAAGGAGGGGGGCGTCAGCAATCAGCCCCAGCATTTT

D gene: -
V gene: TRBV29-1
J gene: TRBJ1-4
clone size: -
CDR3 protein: CGGGQGNEKLFF
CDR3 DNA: TGCGGCGGGGGGCAGGGTAATGAAAAACTGTTTTTT

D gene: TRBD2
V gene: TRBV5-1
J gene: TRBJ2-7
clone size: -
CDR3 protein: CASSLGGSGTYEQYF
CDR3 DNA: TGCGCCAGCAGCTTGGGAGGTAGCGGGACCTACGAGCAGTACTTC

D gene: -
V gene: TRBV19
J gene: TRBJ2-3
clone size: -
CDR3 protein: CASSPPGTPDTQYF
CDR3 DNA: TGTGCCAGTAGTCCCCCGGGGACCCCAGATACGCAGTATTTT

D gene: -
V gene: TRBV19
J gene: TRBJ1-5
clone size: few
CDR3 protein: CASSIFGGEGIRPNQPQHF
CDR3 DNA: TGTGCCAGTAGTATTTTTGGGGGAGAGGGAATTCGGCCCAATCAGCCCCAGCATTTT

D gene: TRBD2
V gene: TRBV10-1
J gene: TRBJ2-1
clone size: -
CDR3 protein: CASSRTSGTNNEQFF
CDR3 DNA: TGCGCCAGCAGCAGGACTAGCGGGACCAACAATGAGCAGTTCTTC

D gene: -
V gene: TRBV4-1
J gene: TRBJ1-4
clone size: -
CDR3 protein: CASSFAREKLFF
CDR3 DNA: TGCGCCAGCAGCTTCGCCCGAGAAAAACTGTTTTTT

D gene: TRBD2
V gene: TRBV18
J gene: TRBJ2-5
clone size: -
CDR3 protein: CASSPPKAGGQETQYF
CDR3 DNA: TGTGCCAGCTCACCACCTAAAGCGGGGGGCCAAGAGACCCAGTACTTC